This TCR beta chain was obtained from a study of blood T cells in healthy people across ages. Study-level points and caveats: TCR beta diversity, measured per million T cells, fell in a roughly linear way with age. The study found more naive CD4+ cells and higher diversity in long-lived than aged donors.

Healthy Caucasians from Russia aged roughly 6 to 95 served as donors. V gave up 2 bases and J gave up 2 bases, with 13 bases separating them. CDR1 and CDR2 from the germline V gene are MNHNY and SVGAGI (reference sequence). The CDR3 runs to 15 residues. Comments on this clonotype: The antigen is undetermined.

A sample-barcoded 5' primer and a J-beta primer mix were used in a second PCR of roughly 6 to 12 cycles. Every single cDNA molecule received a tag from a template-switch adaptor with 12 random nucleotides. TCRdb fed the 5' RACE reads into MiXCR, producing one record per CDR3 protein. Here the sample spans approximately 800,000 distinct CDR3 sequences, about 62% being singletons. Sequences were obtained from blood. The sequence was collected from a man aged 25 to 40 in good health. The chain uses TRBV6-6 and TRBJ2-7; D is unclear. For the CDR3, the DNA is TGTGCCAGCAGTTACAATTCGGATCGAACCTACGAGCAGTACTTC. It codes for CASSYNSDRTYEQYF.